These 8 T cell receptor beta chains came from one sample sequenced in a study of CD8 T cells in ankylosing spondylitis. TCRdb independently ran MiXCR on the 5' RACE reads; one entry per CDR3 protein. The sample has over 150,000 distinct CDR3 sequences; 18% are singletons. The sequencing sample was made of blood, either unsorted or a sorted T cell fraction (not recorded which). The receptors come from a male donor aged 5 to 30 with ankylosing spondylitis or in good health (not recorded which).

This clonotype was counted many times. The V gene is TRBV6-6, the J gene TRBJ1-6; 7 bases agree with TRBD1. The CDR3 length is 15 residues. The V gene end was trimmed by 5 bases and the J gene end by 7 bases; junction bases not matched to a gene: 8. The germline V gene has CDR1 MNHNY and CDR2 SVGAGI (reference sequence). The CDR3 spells CASSQYRGGNSPLHF. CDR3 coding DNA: TGTGCCAGCAGTCAGTACAGGGGAGGGAATTCACCCCTCCACTTT.

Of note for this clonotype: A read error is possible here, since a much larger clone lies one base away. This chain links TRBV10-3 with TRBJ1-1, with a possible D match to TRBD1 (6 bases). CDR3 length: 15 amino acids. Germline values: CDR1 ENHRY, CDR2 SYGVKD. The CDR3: CATGGGRQVNPEAFF. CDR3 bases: TGTGCCACCGGGGGGGGTAGACAGGTGAACCCTGAAGCTTTCTTT.

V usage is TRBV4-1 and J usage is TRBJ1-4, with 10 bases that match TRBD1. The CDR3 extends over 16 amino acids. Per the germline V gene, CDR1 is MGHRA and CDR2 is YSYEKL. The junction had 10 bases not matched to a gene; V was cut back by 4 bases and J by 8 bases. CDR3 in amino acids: CASSPKPETGGEKLFF. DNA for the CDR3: TGCGCCAGCAGCCCGAAACCCGAGACAGGGGGCGAAAAACTGTTTTTT.

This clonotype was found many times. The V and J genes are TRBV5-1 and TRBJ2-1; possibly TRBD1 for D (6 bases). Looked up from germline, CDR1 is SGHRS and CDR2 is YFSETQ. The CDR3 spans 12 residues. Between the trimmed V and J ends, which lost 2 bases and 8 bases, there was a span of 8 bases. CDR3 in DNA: TGCGCCAGCAGCTTACAGGGACATGAGCAGTTCTTC. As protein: CASSLQGHEQFF.

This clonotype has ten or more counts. The DNA for the CDR3 is TGTGCCAGCAGGGACGACCTAGCGGGAGATGTCGGGGAGCTGTTTTTT. Its translation: CASRDDLAGDVGELFF. This chain joins TRBV9 and TRBJ2-2; 10 bases map to TRBD2. Germline lookup yields CDR1 SGDLS and CDR2 YYNGEE. The CDR3 covers 16 residues. Trimming cost V 5 bases and J 7 bases; bases outside gene matches: 11.

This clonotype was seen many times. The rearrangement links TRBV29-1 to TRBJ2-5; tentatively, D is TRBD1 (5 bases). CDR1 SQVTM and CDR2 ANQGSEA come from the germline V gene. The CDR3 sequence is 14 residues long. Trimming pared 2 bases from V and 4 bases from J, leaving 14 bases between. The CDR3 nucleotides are TGCAGCGTTGAATTGAACGGAAGGGGAGAGACCCAGTACTTC. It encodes CSVELNGRGETQYF.

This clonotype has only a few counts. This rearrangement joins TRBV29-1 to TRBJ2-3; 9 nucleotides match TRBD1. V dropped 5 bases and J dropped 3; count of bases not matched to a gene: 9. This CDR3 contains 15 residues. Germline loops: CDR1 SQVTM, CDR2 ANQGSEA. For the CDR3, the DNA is TGCAGCGTTTCTACAGGGGGCGTGGGAACAGATACGCAGTATTTT. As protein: CSVSTGGVGTDTQYF.

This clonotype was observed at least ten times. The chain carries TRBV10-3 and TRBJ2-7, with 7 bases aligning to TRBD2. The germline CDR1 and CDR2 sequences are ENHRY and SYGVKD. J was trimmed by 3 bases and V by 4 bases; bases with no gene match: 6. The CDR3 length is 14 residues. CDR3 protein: CAISGLAENYEQYF. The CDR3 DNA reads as TGTGCCATCAGTGGGCTAGCGGAGAACTACGAGCAGTACTTC.